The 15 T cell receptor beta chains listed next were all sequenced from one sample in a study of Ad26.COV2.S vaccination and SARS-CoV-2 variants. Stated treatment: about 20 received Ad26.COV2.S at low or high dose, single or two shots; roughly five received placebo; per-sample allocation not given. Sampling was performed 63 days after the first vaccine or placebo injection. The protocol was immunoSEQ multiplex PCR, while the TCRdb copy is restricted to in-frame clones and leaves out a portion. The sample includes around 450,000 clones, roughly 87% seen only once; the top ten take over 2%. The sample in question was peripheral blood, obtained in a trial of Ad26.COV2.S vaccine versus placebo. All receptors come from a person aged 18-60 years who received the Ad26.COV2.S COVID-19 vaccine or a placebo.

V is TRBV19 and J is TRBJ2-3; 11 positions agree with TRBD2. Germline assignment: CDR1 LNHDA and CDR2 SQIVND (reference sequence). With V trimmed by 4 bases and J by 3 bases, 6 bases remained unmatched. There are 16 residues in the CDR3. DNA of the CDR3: TGTGCCAGTAGTAGGCTAGCGGGGGGCACAACAGATACGCAGTATTTT. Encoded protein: CASSRLAGGTTDTQYF.

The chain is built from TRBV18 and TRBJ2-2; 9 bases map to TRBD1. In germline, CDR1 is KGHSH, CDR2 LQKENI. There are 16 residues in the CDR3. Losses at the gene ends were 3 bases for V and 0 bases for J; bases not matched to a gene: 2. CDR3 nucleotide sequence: TGTGCCAGCTCACCCACAGGGGGCGCGAACACCGGGGAGCTGTTTTTT. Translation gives CASSPTGGANTGELFF.

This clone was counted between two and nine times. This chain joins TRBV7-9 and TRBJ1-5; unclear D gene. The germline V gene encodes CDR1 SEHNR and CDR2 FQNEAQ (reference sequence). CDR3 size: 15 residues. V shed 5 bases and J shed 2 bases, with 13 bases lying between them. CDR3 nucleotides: TGTGCCAGCAGCCGCGGCAGTGCCGGCAATCAGCCCCAGCATTTT. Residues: CASSRGSAGNQPQHF.

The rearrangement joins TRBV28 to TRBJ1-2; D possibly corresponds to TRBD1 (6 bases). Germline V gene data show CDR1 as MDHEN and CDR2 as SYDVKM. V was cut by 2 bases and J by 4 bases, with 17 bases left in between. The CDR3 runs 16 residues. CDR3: CASSLVAVGGLYGYTF. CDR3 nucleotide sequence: TGTGCCAGCAGTTTAGTCGCTGTGGGGGGCCTCTATGGCTACACCTTC.

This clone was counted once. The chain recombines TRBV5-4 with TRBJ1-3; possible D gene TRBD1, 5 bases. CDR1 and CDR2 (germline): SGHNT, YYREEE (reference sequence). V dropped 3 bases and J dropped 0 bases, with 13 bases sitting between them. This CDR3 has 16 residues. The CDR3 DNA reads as TGTGCCAGCAGCTCCTGGGACGGAAACTCTGGAAACACCATATATTTT. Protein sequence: CASSSWDGNSGNTIYF.

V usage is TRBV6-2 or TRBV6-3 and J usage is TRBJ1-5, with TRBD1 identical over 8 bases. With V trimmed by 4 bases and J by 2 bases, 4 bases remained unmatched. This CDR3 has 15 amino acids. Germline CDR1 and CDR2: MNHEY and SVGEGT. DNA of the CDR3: TGTGCCAGCAGTTGGGGGGGACAGGGCAATCAGCCCCAGCATTTT. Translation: CASSWGGQGNQPQHF.

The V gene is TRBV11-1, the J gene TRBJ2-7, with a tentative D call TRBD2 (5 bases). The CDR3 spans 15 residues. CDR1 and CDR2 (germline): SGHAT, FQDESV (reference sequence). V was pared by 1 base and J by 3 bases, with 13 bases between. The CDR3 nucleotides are TGTGCCAGCAGCTTAGTTGGACTTCCCTTCTACGAGCAGTACTTC. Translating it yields CASSLVGLPFYEQYF.

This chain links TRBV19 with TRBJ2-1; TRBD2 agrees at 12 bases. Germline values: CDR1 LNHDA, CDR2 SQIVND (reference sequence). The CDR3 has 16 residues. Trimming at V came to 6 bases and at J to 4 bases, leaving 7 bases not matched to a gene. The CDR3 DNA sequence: TGTGCCAGTAGAGTCCTAGCGGGGGGGCGGTACAATGAGCAGTTCTTC. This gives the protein CASRVLAGGRYNEQFF. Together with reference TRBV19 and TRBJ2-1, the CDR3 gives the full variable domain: DGGITQSPKYLFRKEGQNVTLSCEQNLNHDAMYWYRQDPGQGLRLIYYSQIVNDFQKGDIAEGYSVSREKKESFPLTVTSAQKNPTAFYLCASRVLAGGRYNEQFFGPGTRLTVL.

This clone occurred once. For the CDR3, the DNA is TGTGCCAGCAGCGTAGGGGGGCCCAAAAACATTCAGTACTTC. This translates into CASSVGGPKNIQYF. J is TRBJ2-4 and V is TRBV9; maybe TRBD1 (6 bases). The germline gives CDR1 SGDLS, CDR2 YYNGEE. The CDR3 is 14 residues long. Trimming shortened V by 0 bases and J by 2 bases, and 6 bases separated the two germline ends.

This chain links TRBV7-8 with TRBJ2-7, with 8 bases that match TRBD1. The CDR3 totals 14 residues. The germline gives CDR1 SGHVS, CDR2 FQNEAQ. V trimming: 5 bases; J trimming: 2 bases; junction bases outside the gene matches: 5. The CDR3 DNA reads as TGTGCCAGCAGCGCACGGGACAGGCCCTACGAGCAGTACGTC. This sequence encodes CASSARDRPYEQYV.

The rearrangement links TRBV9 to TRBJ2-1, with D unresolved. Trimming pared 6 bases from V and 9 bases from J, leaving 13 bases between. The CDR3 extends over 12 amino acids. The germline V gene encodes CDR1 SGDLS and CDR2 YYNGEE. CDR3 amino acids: CASNRVFGEQFF. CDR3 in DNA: TGTGCCAGCAACAGAGTTTTCGGTGAGCAGTTCTTC.

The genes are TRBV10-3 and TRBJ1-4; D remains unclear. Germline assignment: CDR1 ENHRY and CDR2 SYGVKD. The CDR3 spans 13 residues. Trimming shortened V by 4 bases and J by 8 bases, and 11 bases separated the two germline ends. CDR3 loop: CAISVSSVEKLFF. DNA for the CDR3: TGTGCCATCAGTGTAAGTTCCGTCGAAAAACTGTTTTTT.

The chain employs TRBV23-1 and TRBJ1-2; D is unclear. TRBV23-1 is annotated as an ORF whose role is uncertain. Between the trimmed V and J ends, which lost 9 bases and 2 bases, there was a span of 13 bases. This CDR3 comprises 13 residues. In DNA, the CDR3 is TGCGCCAGAGTAGCAGGTCCAAACTATGGCTACACCTTC. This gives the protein CARVAGPNYGYTF.

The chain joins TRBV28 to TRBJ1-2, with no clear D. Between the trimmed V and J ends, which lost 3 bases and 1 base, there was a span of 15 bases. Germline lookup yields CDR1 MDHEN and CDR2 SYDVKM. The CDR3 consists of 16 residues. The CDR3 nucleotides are TGTGCCAGCAGTTTTATTTCAGCCCAAAATAACTATGGCTACACCTTC. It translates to CASSFISAQNNYGYTF.

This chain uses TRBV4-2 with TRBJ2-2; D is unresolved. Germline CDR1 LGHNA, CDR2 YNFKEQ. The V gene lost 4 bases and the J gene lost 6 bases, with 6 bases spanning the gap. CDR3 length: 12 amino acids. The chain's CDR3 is CASSPSAGELFF. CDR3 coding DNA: TGTGCCAGCAGCCCCTCTGCCGGGGAGCTGTTTTTT.